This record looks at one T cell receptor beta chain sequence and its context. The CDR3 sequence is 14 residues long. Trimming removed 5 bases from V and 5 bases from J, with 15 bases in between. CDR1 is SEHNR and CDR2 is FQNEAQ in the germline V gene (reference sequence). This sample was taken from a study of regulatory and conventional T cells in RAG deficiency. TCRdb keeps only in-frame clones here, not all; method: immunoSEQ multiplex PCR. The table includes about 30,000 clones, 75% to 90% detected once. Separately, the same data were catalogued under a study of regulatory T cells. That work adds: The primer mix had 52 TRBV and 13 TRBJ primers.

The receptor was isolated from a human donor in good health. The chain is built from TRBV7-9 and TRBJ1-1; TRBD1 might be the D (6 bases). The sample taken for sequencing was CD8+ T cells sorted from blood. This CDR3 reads CASSPLQGGTEAFF. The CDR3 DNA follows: TGTGCCAGCAGCCCGTTACAGGGAGGTACTGAAGCTTTCTTT.